This T cell receptor (beta chain) stems from a study of shared clonotypes between healthy human individuals. General study points: Donor scarcity curtailed the genetic and exposure-history diversity represented herein. Among non-shared clonotypes, generation probabilities were lower than among those shared by all four donors. Naive subsets, compared against memory subsets, generally had larger estimated richness values.

Details on this clone: Its specificity is unknown.

Clones were sequenced by immunoSEQ multiplex PCR, and TCRdb holds only the in-frame ones, with some missing. The sample contains around 2.5 million clones, roughly 93% of which appear only once. The V gene's germline CDR1 is KGHSH and CDR2 LQKENI. There are 17 residues in the CDR3. Between the trimmed V and J ends, which lost 3 bases and 1 base, there was a span of 15 bases. Sequenced sample: naive CD4+ T cells from PBMCs. Subset: CD45RA+ positively selected. The TCR comes from a man between 18 and 29 years old in good health. Some clones in this sample may be carry-over from other donors' samples. The genes are TRBV18 and TRBJ2-2, with D unresolved. The CDR3 loop reads CASSPAGVSLNTGELFF. In DNA form, the CDR3 reads TGTGCCAGCTCACCGGCAGGTGTTAGTTTGAACACCGGGGAGCTGTTTTTT.